This TCR beta chain is drawn from a study of blood T cell repertoires in COVID-19. Clones were read by immunoSEQ multiplex PCR, and TCRdb kept only the in-frame ones, dropping some. This table holds around 270,000 clones, 80% to 90% found once. The CDR3 extends over 14 amino acids. V was clipped by 4 bases and J by 5 bases, with 9 bases between them. Per the germline V gene, CDR1 is MDHEN and CDR2 is SYDVKM. V usage is TRBV28 and J usage is TRBJ1-6, with D hard to call. What was sequenced was peripheral blood. The clonotype was recovered from a man in his forties with acute or convalescent COVID-19. CDR3 sequence reads: CASSSPGDNSPLHF. The CDR3 DNA is TGTGCCAGCAGTTCTCCCGGAGATAATTCACCCCTCCACTTT.